This is a list of T cell receptor beta chains from one sample in a study of T cell responses to AZD1222 COVID-19 vaccine. The repertoire was sequenced with immunoSEQ multiplex PCR; TCRdb's copy has only in-frame clones and lacks some. This sample yields 100,000 to 130,000 clones, of which 86% are seen a single time; around 3.2% belongs to the top ten. The sequencing used peripheral blood, collected on day 0 of AZD1222 vaccination. The origin of the receptors is an adult in good health. The CDR3 runs from the conserved cysteine through the conserved F or W. A D gene is named only where the DNA matches it firmly. Expanded clones get a size class; other rows say once, few or many, or leave the size out.

TRBJ1-6 TRBD1 NA TRBV7-9 CASSYTDRLSLHF TGTGCCAGCAGCTACACGGACAGGTTGTCCCTCCACTTT
TRBJ1-6 NA NA TRBV19 CASRRAENSPSPLHF TGTGCCAGCCGGCGGGCTGAGAACTCCCCGTCACCCCTCCACTTT
TRBJ1-1 NA once TRBV28 CASSLERHVEAFF TGTGCCAGCAGTTTAGAGCGACATGTTGAAGCTTTCTTT
TRBJ2-3 TRBD2 NA TRBV28 CASSFASGATDTQYF TGTGCCAGCAGTTTTGCTAGCGGGGCCACAGATACGCAGTATTTT
TRBJ1-6 TRBD1 few TRBV5-1 CASSLGTGGGSPLHF TGCGCCAGCAGCCTCGGGACAGGTGGAGGATCACCCCTCCACTTT
TRBJ1-2 NA NA TRBV7-9 CASSPSRTDNYGYTF TGTGCCAGCAGCCCTAGTCGGACGGATAACTATGGCTACACCTTC
TRBJ2-3 NA NA TRBV3-1/TRBV3-2 CATNDRAEGDTQYF TGTGCCACAAATGACAGGGCGGAGGGAGATACGCAGTATTTT
TRBJ2-5 NA NA TRBV21-1 CASSQRRTGLETQYF TGTGCCAGCAGCCAGCGGAGGACAGGGTTAGAGACCCAGTACTTC
TRBJ1-4 NA NA TRBV19 CASSIGTANEKLFF TGTGCCAGTAGTATAGGGACAGCAAATGAAAAACTGTTTTTT
TRBJ1-1 TRBD1 NA TRBV5-1 CASSSGGWTDTEAFF TGCGCCAGCAGCTCAGGGGGCTGGACGGACACTGAAGCTTTCTTT
TRBJ2-7 NA NA TRBV4-2 CASSQAYEQYF TGTGCCAGCAGCCAAGCTTACGAGCAGTACTTC
TRBJ1-2 NA NA TRBV3-1/TRBV3-2 CASSQGGGGQTVYGYTF TGTGCCAGCAGCCAAGGCGGTGGGGGGCAGACAGTATATGGCTACACCTTC
TRBJ1-5 NA NA TRBV19 CAGTRGGANRQPQHF TGTGCCGGAACCAGGGGTGGGGCAAATAGGCAGCCCCAGCATTTT
TRBJ2-5 NA NA TRBV5-1 CASSLTPRGEKTQYF TGCGCCAGCAGCTTGACCCCCAGGGGGGAGAAGACCCAGTACTTC
TRBJ2-7 TRBD1 once TRBV28 CASSPTLGQGSYEQYF TGTGCCAGCAGTCCAACATTGGGACAGGGGTCCTACGAGCAGTACTTC
TRBJ1-5 TRBD1 once TRBV18 CASAIGTGNNQPQHF TGTGCCAGTGCGATCGGGACAGGGAACAATCAGCCCCAGCATTTT
TRBJ1-5 NA NA TRBV28 CASSFGGGGQPQHF TGTGCCAGCAGTTTCGGAGGGGGAGGTCAGCCCCAGCATTTT
TRBJ2-3 NA NA TRBV5-4 CASSFMAADTQYF TGTGCCAGCAGCTTTATGGCAGCAGATACGCAGTATTTT
TRBJ2-6 NA NA TRBV23-1 CASSQSRGADSGANVLTF TGCGCCAGCAGTCAATCTCGCGGGGCAGACTCTGGGGCCAACGTCCTGACTTTC
TRBJ1-4 TRBD1 NA TRBV5-5 CASTRQGSNEKLFF TGTGCCAGCACCCGACAGGGTTCTAATGAAAAACTGTTTTTT
TRBJ2-1 TRBD2 once TRBV5-1 CASISGGAYNEQFF TGCGCCAGCATTAGCGGGGGGGCCTACAATGAGCAGTTCTTC
TRBJ1-1 TRBD1 NA TRBV29-1 CSVSQGADTEAFF TGCAGCGTTTCACAGGGGGCAGACACTGAAGCTTTCTTT
TRBJ1-6 TRBD1 NA TRBV5-4 CASSYGQAMWNSPLHF TGTGCCAGCAGTTACGGACAGGCAATGTGGAATTCACCCCTCCACTTT
TRBJ2-3 NA NA TRBV18 CASSPPGVTDTQYF TGTGCCAGCTCACCTCCCGGGGTCACAGATACGCAGTATTTT
TRBJ1-2 TRBD1 NA TRBV11-1 CASSFTGGRGYTF TGTGCCAGCAGCTTTACAGGGGGCCGGGGCTACACCTTC
TRBJ2-2 NA NA TRBV19 CASSARGELFF TGTGCCAGTAGTGCTCGCGGGGAGCTGTTTTTT